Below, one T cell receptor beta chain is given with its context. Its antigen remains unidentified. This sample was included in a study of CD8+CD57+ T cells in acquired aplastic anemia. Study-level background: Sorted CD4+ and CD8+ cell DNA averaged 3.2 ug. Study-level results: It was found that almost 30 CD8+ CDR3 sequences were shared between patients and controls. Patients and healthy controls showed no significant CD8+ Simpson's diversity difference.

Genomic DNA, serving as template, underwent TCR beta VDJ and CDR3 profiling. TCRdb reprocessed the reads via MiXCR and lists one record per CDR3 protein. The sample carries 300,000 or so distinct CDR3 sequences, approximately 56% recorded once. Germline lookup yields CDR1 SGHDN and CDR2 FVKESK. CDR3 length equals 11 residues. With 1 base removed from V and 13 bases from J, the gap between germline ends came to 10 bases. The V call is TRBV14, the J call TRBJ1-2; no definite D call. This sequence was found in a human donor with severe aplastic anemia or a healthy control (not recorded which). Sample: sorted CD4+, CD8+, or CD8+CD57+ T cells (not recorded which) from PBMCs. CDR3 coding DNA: TGTGCCAGCAGCCAAGTTTCGCCTCCCACCTTC. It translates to CASSQVSPPTF.